What follows are 10 T cell receptor beta chains derived from one specimen sequenced in a study of blood T cells in healthy people across ages. PCR was performed a second time for about 6 to 12 cycles using a sample-barcoded 5' primer and a J-beta primer mix. Using its own MiXCR run on the 5' RACE reads, TCRdb lists one record per CDR3 protein. The sample contains approximately 600,000 distinct CDR3 sequences, 58% of which appear only once. Sequencing input: blood. These receptors came from a man in his sixties in good health.

This clonotype has only one observation. V is TRBV20-1 and J is TRBJ2-5, with 7 bases matching TRBD1. The DNA end is a closer match to TRBJ2-7, so the J assignment may be wrong. The CDR3 contains 14 residues. Germline CDR1 is DFQATT and CDR2 is SNEGSKA (reference sequence). The CDR3 here is CSAWTGTDRYEQYF. The CDR3 DNA sequence: TGCAGTGCTTGGACAGGTACCGATAGGTACGAGCAGTACTTC.

J is TRBJ2-5 and V is TRBV5-1; D is unresolved. This CDR3 spans 12 amino acids. Trimming took off 4 bases at V and 2 bases at J, with 6 bases between the two ends. Germline V lookup: CDR1 SGHRS, CDR2 YFSETQ. The chain's CDR3 is CASSVVQETQYF. CDR3 in DNA: TGCGCCAGCAGCGTCGTACAAGAGACCCAGTACTTC.

Concerning this clonotype: A clone one base away is much larger, so this may be a read error. The chain carries TRBV18 and TRBJ2-7, with 9 bases lining up with TRBD1. The CDR3 totals 13 residues. CDR1 is KGHSH, CDR2 LQKENI, per germline. V dropped 2 bases and J dropped 6; count of bases not matched to a gene: 2. For the CDR3, the DNA is TGTGCCAGCTCACCAGGGACAGGGCGCGAGCAGTACTTC. This encodes CASSPGTGREQYF. Drawing the rest from reference TRBV18 and TRBJ2-7, the complete variable domain is NAGVMQNPRHLVRRRGQEARLRCSPMKGHSHVYWYRQLPEEGLKFMVYLQKENIIDESGMPKERFSAEFPKEGPSILRIQQVVRGDSAAYFCASSPGTGREQYFGPGTRLTVT.

This rearrangement joins TRBV18 to TRBJ1-1; perhaps TRBD1 as D (5 bases). Trimming shortened V by 8 bases and J by 3 bases, and 16 bases separated the two germline ends. The germline gives CDR1 KGHSH, CDR2 LQKENI. CDR3 size: 14 residues. CDR3 sequence: CASTRTEGDTEAFF. CDR3 DNA: TGTGCCAGCACCCGAACTGAAGGGGACACTGAAGCTTTCTTT. The whole variable domain, remainder taken from reference TRBV18 and TRBJ1-1, is NAGVMQNPRHLVRRRGQEARLRCSPMKGHSHVYWYRQLPEEGLKFMVYLQKENIIDESGMPKERFSAEFPKEGPSILRIQQVVRGDSAAYFCASTRTEGDTEAFFGQGTRLTVV.

This clonotype was picked up a small number of times. The chain's CDR3 is CASSVAPKETQYF. CDR3 coding DNA: TGTGCCAGCAGCGTAGCCCCCAAAGAGACCCAGTACTTC. The V gene is TRBV9, the J gene TRBJ2-5, with D uncertain. Trimming took off 0 bases at V and 3 bases at J, with 6 bases between the two ends. The CDR3 contains 13 residues. The V gene's germline CDR1 is SGDLS and CDR2 YYNGEE.

V usage is TRBV20-1 and J usage is TRBJ2-4, with D hard to call. CDR1 and CDR2 from the germline V gene are DFQATT and SNEGSKA (reference sequence). The length of the CDR3 is 14 residues. Trimming took off 2 bases at V and 0 bases at J, with 8 bases between the two ends. The CDR3 DNA is TGCAGTGCTAGAATACGACTAGCCAAAAACATTCAGTACTTC. This translates into CSARIRLAKNIQYF.

The chain links TRBV28 to TRBJ2-4; D might be TRBD1 or TRBD2, each matching 6 bases. Germline lookup yields CDR1 MDHEN and CDR2 SYDVKM. The length of the CDR3 is 14 residues. Trimming shortened V by 6 bases and J by 14 bases, and 23 bases separated the two germline ends. CDR3 DNA sequence: TGTGCCAGCAGCCCGGGGGCGACCCCCCTACTCGAGTACTTC. This codes for CASSPGATPLLEYF.

Worth noting for this clonotype: Mismatch with germline at one junction end may stem from a read error. This sequence joins TRBV11-3 and TRBJ2-2; tentatively, D is TRBD1 (6 bases). In germline, CDR1 is SGHNT, CDR2 YENEEA. CDR3 length: 14 residues. The CDR3 here is CAGSSHRVAGELFF. The CDR3 DNA is TGTGCCGGCAGCTCGCACAGGGTCGCCGGGGAGCTGTTTTTT.

This clonotype has more than one count but fewer than ten. The chain joins TRBV28 to TRBJ1-2, with D possibly matching TRBD1 (6 bases). The CDR3 runs to 16 residues. Trimming pared 5 bases from V and 4 bases from J, leaving 20 bases between. Germline V gene sequence: CDR1 MDHEN, CDR2 SYDVKM. The CDR3: CASSSASGALIYGYTF. DNA of the CDR3: TGTGCCAGCAGTAGTGCCTCGGGGGCTCTAATCTATGGCTACACCTTC.

The chain is built from TRBV21-1 and TRBJ2-7; the table's D call of TRBD1 was not tested on the DNA. TRBV21-1 is tagged as a pseudogene. This CDR3 has 20 residues. CDR3 protein: CASSKAGKFMGGQGSYEQYF. CDR3 bases: TGTGCCAGCAGCAAAGCGGGGAAGTTTATGGGGGGACAGGGGAGCTACGAGCAGTACTTC.